This T cell receptor (beta chain) was recorded in a study of regulatory T cells in long-lasting Graves disease. iRepertoire HTBI primers and Arm-PCR of CDR3 regions built TCR beta libraries. TCRdb processed the multiplex PCR reads anew with MiXCR; each CDR3 protein has one entry. Among almost 350,000 distinct CDR3 sequences listed, around 20% were seen once. This clonotype was counted many times. Sample time point: persistent/refractory GD, antithyroid drugs over 5 years with positive TRAb. There was RNA extracted from PBMCs, and the TCR library was made from it. It was an endocrinology department in Xi'an, China, that provided the patients. V dropped 2 bases and J dropped 2 bases, with 9 bases sitting between them. CDR1 is SGHAT and CDR2 is FQNNGV in the germline V gene. This CDR3 is 14 amino acids long.

The receptor's source is a female donor with Graves disease. The chain joins TRBV11-2 to TRBJ1-1; D not resolved. This specimen was peripheral blood mononuclear cells (PBMCs), taken when the disease was refractory, from a patient treated with antithyroid drugs. The CDR3 DNA sequence: TGTGCCAGCAGCTTAAGGGAGGGAAACACTGAAGCTTTCTTT. It translates to CASSLREGNTEAFF.